This T cell receptor (beta chain) originates from a study of CD8+CD57+ T cells in acquired aplastic anemia. Study results and limitations: The number of CD8+ CDR3 sequences shared by patients and controls was twenty-nine.

The table lists this clonotype with many counts. The antigen is undetermined. For sequencing, patients were chosen who had shown expansion of CD8+CD57+ cells by flow cytometry. This CDR3 region has 13 residues. Germline V lookup: CDR1 DFQATT, CDR2 SNEGSKA (reference sequence). Profiling that covered TCR beta VDJ and CDR3 relied on genomic DNA as its template. TCRdb reprocessed the reads via MiXCR and lists one record per CDR3 protein. The sample has some 120,000 distinct CDR3 sequences, approximately 61% seen once. The TCR sequence derives from a human donor with aplastic anemia. The specimen sequenced was sorted CD4+, CD8+, or CD8+CD57+ T cells (not recorded which) from PBMCs. This chain uses TRBV20-1 with TRBJ2-7, with D perhaps matching TRBD1 (5 bases). Written as DNA, the CDR3 is TGCAGCCCGAAGGGGCTTGTAATCTACGAGCAGTACTTC. Amino acids: CSPKGLVIYEQYF.